This T cell receptor beta chain is from a study of T cell repertoires in cytomegalovirus infection (dated by TCRdb to the late 2010s). Background on the whole study: Alongside well-studied HLA-B-restricted epitopes, the peptide stimulations were aimed at recently identified HLA-C-restricted CMV epitopes, whose presentation resists viral immunomodulation. Because public TCR beta signatures pointed to carriage of CMV infection together with the matching HLA type, the HLA type of each donor mattered for the analysis.

In light of the paper, this sample's treatment or condition label describes: in vitro stimulation with specific CMV peptide epitopes to enrich CMV-specific T cells. On the study overall, not on this receptor specifically: The ex vivo response was dominated by HLA-C-restricted CMV-specific TCR beta clonotypes, which also provided the single most frequent clonotype in two of eight donors. Cumulative frequency of public TCR beta family members discriminated carriers of CMV infection plus the relevant HLA type in this cohort and an independent roughly 330-donor cohort.

Data came from an Illumina HiSeq 1500. Using fastp trimming at Q25 and MiXCR clonotype assembly, TCRdb reanalyzed the public sequencing data and kept in-frame beta chains. Under each unique CDR3 protein, matching rows form one entry showing the most common genes and DNA. This sample holds some 310,000 distinct CDR3 sequences; around 25% were observed only once. About an eighth of the sample is held by the ten biggest clonotypes. CDR3 length: 12 amino acids, cysteine to phenylalanine. Only CDR3 DNA remains: 36 bases, in frame from the first base. CDR1 and CDR2, per the germline V gene, are SGHTA and FQGNSA. The junction carries 2 bases between V and J, which are trimmed by 2 bases and 0 bases respectively. This clonotype showed up many times. This receptor's antigen is unknown. The sample holds no much larger clone one base away, and base qualities are not on file.

Recombination joined TRBV7-2 with TRBJ2-7; no D gene is confidently identified. The specimen comprised cultured PBMCs, sampled from culture after CMV antigen stimulation. The receptor's source is a human donor in good health (CMV status not recorded). Some clones in this sample may be carry-over from other donors' samples. In nucleotides, the sequence is TGTGCCAGCAGCTTAAACTCCTACGAGCAGTACTTC. It encodes CASSLNSYEQYF.